The sequence of this TCR beta chain was determined in a study of T cell clonotyping in hematopoietic cell transplantation. Study-level points and caveats: Few recipient clonotypes overlapped donors; over 95% were de novo at given depth.

Sequencing used immunoSEQ multiplex PCR; TCRdb keeps in-frame clones, though not all of them. The sample lists about 6,300 clones; 86% were seen once. The CDR3 consists of 18 residues. The V and J ends lost 0 bases and 8 bases respectively, with 21 bases between them. Looked up from germline, CDR1 is SGDLS and CDR2 is YYNGEE. Recipients were bled about 28 days pretransplant and at posttransplant days 30, 100, 180. About this clone: Its antigen is as yet unknown.

This TCR came from a female patient aged 50 to 65 who had an allogeneic stem cell transplant from an unrelated donor, so the T cells may come from the graft donor. Some clones in this sample may be carry-over from other donors' samples. The sequencing here drew on peripheral blood mononuclear cells, taken 180 days after allogeneic stem cell transplant. The rearrangement joins TRBV9 to TRBJ1-6; unclear D gene. The CDR3 DNA follows: TGTGCCAGCAGCGTAGCCCCTGGACCTCGCCGTTGGGATTCACCCCTCCACTTT. This translates into CASSVAPGPRRWDSPLHF.